The 24 T cell receptor beta chains given below trace back to one sample, sequenced in a study of T cells in Graves' hyperthyroidism and ophthalmopathy. From RNA transcripts, TCR beta CDR3 regions were amplified. HTBI primers were the set used in a first-round RT-PCR of the TCR CDR3. One entry per CDR3 protein results from TCRdb running MiXCR on the multiplex PCR reads. Of 450,000 to 700,000 distinct CDR3 sequences listed, roughly 46% are singletons. Sequencing input: peripheral blood or thyroid tissue (not recorded which). These receptor sequences come from a woman aged 18 to 35 with Graves' hyperthyroidism.

This clonotype was seen repeatedly, ten times or more. The chain carries TRBV7-6 and TRBJ2-5; D gene unclear. The germline V gene has CDR1 SGHVS and CDR2 FNYEAQ. The V end lost 3 bases, the J end lost 5 bases, and 19 bases lay between the germline ends. CDR3 length equals 16 residues. CDR3 coding DNA: TGTGCCAGCAGCTTTGGTTACAGCCCAAAGTGGGAGACCCAGTACTTC. Its translation: CASSFGYSPKWETQYF.

The genes are TRBV7-6 and TRBJ2-7; 10 bases match TRBD1. V trimming: 2 bases; J trimming: 5 bases; junction bases outside the gene matches: 3. The CDR3 sequence is 14 residues long. Germline-derived CDR1 and CDR2 are SGHVS and FNYEAQ. In DNA form, the CDR3 reads TGTGCCAGCAGCTTACAGGACAGGGGGGACGAGCAGTACTTC. Translated, it gives CASSLQDRGDEQYF.

This clonotype was counted ten times or more. The V gene is TRBV24-1, the J gene TRBJ1-2; 8 bases agree with TRBD1. This CDR3 region has 15 residues. With V trimmed by 4 bases and J by 0 bases, 3 bases remained unmatched. The germline gives CDR1 KGHDR, CDR2 SFDVKD. The CDR3 sequence is CATSDNRGANYGYTF. The CDR3 DNA follows: TGTGCCACCAGTGACAACAGGGGGGCTAACTATGGCTACACCTTC.

This clonotype was counted ten times or more. The chain carries TRBV27 and TRBJ1-6; D is possibly TRBD1 (5 bases). The germline CDR1 and CDR2 sequences are MNHEY and SMNVEV (reference sequence). This CDR3 region has 14 residues. The V and J ends lost 3 bases and 7 bases respectively, with 10 bases between them. The CDR3 DNA reads TGTGCCAGCAGTTTTCAGGGTGAAAATTCACCCCTCCACTTT. Its translation: CASSFQGENSPLHF.

This clonotype was observed at least ten times. The chain employs TRBV20-1 and TRBJ1-2, with D unresolved. Germline V gene lookup returns CDR1 DFQATT and CDR2 SNEGSKA (reference sequence). Trimming cost V 6 bases and J 1 base, with 12 bases left between them. This CDR3 contains 13 residues. The DNA of the CDR3 is TGCAGTGCGGAGGACGGTTATAACTATGGCTACACCTTC. It encodes CSAEDGYNYGYTF.

With respect to this clonotype: It is unclear where the CDR3 begins or ends on the DNA, so no DNA is shown, and the CDR3 is as TCRdb lists it. The J gene is TRBJ2-7, the V gene TRBV7-3; the table's D call, TRBD1, has no DNA check behind it. The germline CDR1 and CDR2 sequences are SGHTA and FQGTGA. The CDR3 length is 21 residues, termini included. CDR3 sequence: CASSFYICSARDRGRGDEQYF.

This clonotype was seen at least ten times. The V and J genes are TRBV20-1 and TRBJ1-6; TRBD1 matches 7 bases. CDR3 length equals 16 residues. Germline V gene sequence: CDR1 DFQATT, CDR2 SNEGSKA (reference sequence). J lost 7 bases, V lost 6 bases, and 15 bases had no gene match. The CDR3 bases are TGCAGTGCCGAGAGGGCCGACAGGGCTGGCAATTCACCCCTCCACTTT. Translation gives CSAERADRAGNSPLHF.

This clonotype appeared a few times. The rearrangement links TRBV2 to TRBJ1-5, with a tentative D call TRBD1 (6 bases). The CDR3 sequence is 16 residues long. Trimming took off 7 bases at V and 3 bases at J, with 19 bases between the two ends. Germline assignment: CDR1 SNHLY and CDR2 FYNNEI. In DNA form, the CDR3 reads TGTGCCAGCAAGCCCTTGGGGGCGGTATCCAATCAGCCCCAGCATTTT. Residues: CASKPLGAVSNQPQHF.

V gene TRBV20-1 combines with J gene TRBJ2-5; 10 bases fit TRBD1. The germline V gene encodes CDR1 DFQATT and CDR2 SNEGSKA (reference sequence). V trimming: 7 bases; J trimming: 10 bases; junction bases outside the gene matches: 3. CDR3 length: 10 amino acids. This CDR3 is CSVRTGGQYF. CDR3 nucleotides: TGCAGTGTTCGGACAGGGGGCCAGTACTTC.

In its sample, this clonotype was seen many times. The rearrangement uses TRBV5-6 and TRBJ1-2, with D uncertain. Trimming pared 0 bases from V and 3 bases from J, leaving 12 bases between. The CDR3 loop spans 15 amino acids. CDR1 and CDR2 (germline): SGHDT, YYEEEE. The CDR3 DNA is TGTGCCAGCAGCTTGGATGGGCCCGGGCACTATGGCTACACCTTC. As protein: CASSLDGPGHYGYTF.

This clonotype has at least ten counts. The chain couples TRBV3-1 to TRBJ2-7; 8 bases line up with TRBD2. V shed 4 bases, J shed 6 bases, and the junction held 8 bases outside the gene matches. The germline gives CDR1 LGHDT, CDR2 YNNKEL (reference sequence). This CDR3 comprises 14 residues. The CDR3 region is CASSRAGEPSEQYF. In nucleotides, the CDR3 is TGTGCCAGCAGCCGAGCGGGAGAGCCCAGCGAGCAGTACTTC.

This chain uses TRBV29-1 with TRBJ2-7; a possible D gene is TRBD2 (5 bases). The germline gives CDR1 SQVTM, CDR2 ANQGSEA. V was clipped by 8 bases and J by 3 bases, with 20 bases between them. The CDR3 sequence is 14 residues long. The CDR3 DNA reads TGCAGCATAATCGGCAGCGGACGGAACTACGAGCAGTACTTC. Encoded protein: CSIIGSGRNYEQYF.

In its sample, this clonotype was seen a few times. J is TRBJ1-1 and V is TRBV3-1; the D gene is possibly TRBD1 (5 bases). The germline V gene has CDR1 LGHDT and CDR2 YNNKEL (reference sequence). The CDR3 has 14 residues. V gave up 4 bases and J gave up 1 base, with 10 bases separating them. CDR3 sequence reads: CASSRRQQNTEAFF. In DNA, the CDR3 is TGTGCCAGCAGCCGGAGACAGCAGAACACTGAAGCTTTCTTT.

Many counts were recorded for this clonotype. The chain joins TRBV27 to TRBJ1-2, with a possible D match to TRBD1 (5 bases). This CDR3 has 14 residues. With 4 bases removed from V and 4 bases from J, the gap between germline ends came to 13 bases. Germline V gene lookup returns CDR1 MNHEY and CDR2 SMNVEV (reference sequence). CDR3 in DNA: TGTGCCAGCAGTTCACAGGCCTTGGGCTATGGCTACACCTTC. This sequence encodes CASSSQALGYGYTF.

The CDR3 loop reads CSARQGEPQHF. The CDR3 DNA reads as TGCAGTGCTAGACAGGGCGAGCCCCAGCATTTT. This chain uses TRBV29-1 with TRBJ1-5, with 7 bases lining up with TRBD1. This CDR3 is built from 11 residues. CDR1 is SQVTM and CDR2 is ANQGSEA in the germline V gene.

This clonotype was seen at least ten times. The V call is TRBV12-3 or TRBV12-4, the J call TRBJ1-2; D is perhaps TRBD1 (6 bases). The CDR3 contains 16 residues. The germline V and J ends were trimmed by 4 bases and 0 bases, with 15 bases remaining between them. The CDR3 DNA reads TGTGCCAGCAGTTCGGGACAAGGTTTAGCTAACTATGGCTACACCTTC. Translated: CASSSGQGLANYGYTF.

This chain links TRBV12-5 with TRBJ2-3; 8 bases are shared with TRBD2. This CDR3 comprises 22 residues. The J segment lost 0 bases and the V segment lost 4 bases, leaving 24 bases of the junction unmatched. Germline CDR1 LGHNT, CDR2 FRNRAP. The CDR3 region is CASGSFRTDLLAELTSTDTQYF. The DNA of the CDR3 is TGTGCTAGTGGTTCGTTCCGGACCGATCTACTAGCGGAGCTGACTAGCACAGATACGCAGTATTTT.

This clonotype showed up many times. The gene calls are TRBV7-9 and TRBJ2-5; TRBD2 agrees at 9 bases. This CDR3 is 17 amino acids long. Germline CDR1 and CDR2: SEHNR and FQNEAQ (reference sequence). Trimming took 6 bases from V and 5 from J; bases not matched to a gene: 16. For the CDR3, the DNA is TGTGCCAGCAGTCCTCTGCCTGGCGGGAGGGCCGGGGAGACCCAGTACTTC. Protein: CASSPLPGGRAGETQYF.

This clonotype was picked up many times. This rearrangement joins TRBV20-1 to TRBJ2-7; tentatively, D is TRBD2 (5 bases). V was trimmed by 6 bases and J by 7 bases, leaving 19 bases between them. Germline V gene data show CDR1 as DFQATT and CDR2 as SNEGSKA (reference sequence). The CDR3 is 13 residues long. The CDR3 reads CSAIGIRAWEQYF. The CDR3 DNA reads TGCAGTGCGATCGGGATTCGAGCGTGGGAGCAGTACTTC.

CDR3 bases: TGCGCCAGCAGCTGGGGGACAGGGGGCATCTATGGCTACACCTTC. Encoded protein: CASSWGTGGIYGYTF. The chain employs TRBV5-1 and TRBJ1-2; 12 bases match TRBD1. The V segment lost 3 bases and the J segment 4 bases; nucleotides outside the gene matches: 4. The CDR3 is 15 residues long. Germline V gene lookup returns CDR1 SGHRS and CDR2 YFSETQ.

This clonotype was seen many times. The chain carries TRBV13 and TRBJ2-2; no clear D gene. V was pared by 11 bases and J by 2 bases, with 9 bases between. Germline values: CDR1 PRHDT, CDR2 FYEKMQ (reference sequence). The CDR3 is made up of 12 amino acids. The CDR3 is CASGENTGELFF. CDR3 DNA sequence: TGTGCCTCTGGTGAAAACACCGGGGAGCTGTTTTTT. The variable domain in full, completed from reference TRBV13 and TRBJ2-2, reads AAGVIQSPRHLIKEKRETATLKCYPIPRHDTVYWYQQGPGQDPQFLISFYEKMQSDKGSIPDRFSAQQFSDYHSELNMSSLELGDSALYFCASGENTGELFFGEGSRLTVL.

This sequence joins TRBV7-3 and TRBJ2-5; TRBD2 agrees at 14 bases. Per the germline V gene, CDR1 is SGHTA and CDR2 is FQGTGA. This CDR3 is 18 amino acids long. The V segment lost 5 bases and the J segment 5 bases; nucleotides outside the gene matches: 13. The CDR3 loop is CASSQDLGTSGGSETQYF. CDR3 DNA: TGTGCCAGCAGCCAAGATCTGGGGACTAGCGGGGGCTCGGAGACCCAGTACTTC. Looking up the rest from reference TRBV7-3 and TRBJ2-5 gives the full variable domain: GAGVSQTPSNKVTEKGKYVELRCDPISGHTALYWYRQSLGQGPEFLIYFQGTGAADDSGLPNDRFFAVRPEGSVSTLKIQRTERGDSAVYLCASSQDLGTSGGSETQYFGPGTRLLVL.

Note on this clonotype: No DNA is shown, since the ends of the CDR3 on it are uncertain; the CDR3 is the one TCRdb lists. The rearrangement joins TRBV5-1 to TRBJ2-2. Germline lookup yields CDR1 SGHRS and CDR2 YFSETQ. The CDR3 region is 17 residues in length, termini included. The CDR3 region is CASSSEWAGWTPGSCFF.

As regards this clonotype: This clone may be a read error of a much larger clone one base away. This chain uses TRBV20-1 with TRBJ2-7, with D possibly matching TRBD1 (6 bases). Trimming cost V 1 base and J 2 bases, with 21 bases left between them. The CDR3 consists of 17 residues. Germline assignment: CDR1 DFQATT and CDR2 SNEGSKA (reference sequence). The CDR3 coding sequence is TGCAGTGCTAGAGCAAGCTCCCGCCGGACAGCCCCCTACGAGCAGTACTTC. Protein sequence: CSARASSRRTAPYEQYF.